This TCR beta chain was sequenced for a study of beta chain features in type 1 diabetes. Germline values: CDR1 SGHNT, CDR2 YENEEA. Trimming took 5 bases from V and 8 from J, leaving 10 bases between them. CDR3 length: 12 residues. Concerning this clone itself: Its specificity is not known.

General study results and limits: In every one of the four CD4+ subsets, TCRB CDR3s were moderately but significantly shorter in Type 1 diabetes patients. Reduced insertions and increased deletions marked VDJ junctions in type 1 diabetes patients. TCRB rearrangement may or may not be influenced by HLA type; here this remained unresolved. The naive, central memory and Treg TCRB repertoires looked more alike in patients than they did in healthy donors.

The investigators reverse transcribed all of the isolated RNA, so they sequenced expressed TCRB transcripts. Profiled with immunoSEQ multiplex PCR; TCRdb holds only in-frame clones, not every one. The repertoire holds fewer than 150,000 clones, with about 7% as singletons. The source is a woman in her 30s in good health. The chain employs TRBV11-3 and TRBJ2-1, with a tentative D call TRBD2 (5 bases). The sequencing input was central memory CD4+ T cells from blood. The CDR3 DNA is TGTGCCAGCAGCGGCGAGCGGTATGAGCAGTTCTTC. It yields the protein CASSGERYEQFF.